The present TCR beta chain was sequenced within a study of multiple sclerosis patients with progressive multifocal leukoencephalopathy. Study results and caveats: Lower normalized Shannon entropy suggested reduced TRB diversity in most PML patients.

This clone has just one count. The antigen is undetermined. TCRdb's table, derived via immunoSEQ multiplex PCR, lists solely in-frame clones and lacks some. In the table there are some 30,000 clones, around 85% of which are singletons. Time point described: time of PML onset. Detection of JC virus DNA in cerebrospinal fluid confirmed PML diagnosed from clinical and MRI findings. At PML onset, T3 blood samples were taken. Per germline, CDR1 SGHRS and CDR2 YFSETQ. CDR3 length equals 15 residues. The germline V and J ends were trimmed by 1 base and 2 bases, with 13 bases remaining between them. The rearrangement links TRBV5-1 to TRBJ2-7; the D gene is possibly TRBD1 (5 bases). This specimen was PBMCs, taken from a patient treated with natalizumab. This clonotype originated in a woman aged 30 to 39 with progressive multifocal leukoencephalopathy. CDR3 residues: CASSLFQGSAYEQYF. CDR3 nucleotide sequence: TGCGCCAGCAGCTTGTTTCAGGGATCAGCCTACGAGCAGTACTTC.